The 25 T cell receptor beta chains reported below all come from one sample, sequenced in a study of blood T cells in healthy people across ages. Together with a sample-barcoded 5' primer, a J-beta primer mix was included in a second PCR lasting roughly 6 to 12 cycles. TCRdb processed the 5' RACE reads anew with MiXCR; each CDR3 protein has one entry. The table records 1.8 million or so distinct CDR3 sequences, about two fifths of them present only once. The sequenced sample was blood. All receptors come from a human donor in good health.

The J gene is TRBJ2-1, the V gene TRBV4-1; 12 bases are a match to TRBD2. The germline V gene has CDR1 MGHRA and CDR2 YSYEKL. Trimming at V came to 2 bases and at J to 7 bases, leaving 9 bases not matched to a gene. The CDR3 length is 17 residues. Here the CDR3 reads CASSQQTLAGGANEQFF. In DNA, the CDR3 is TGCGCCAGCAGCCAACAGACACTAGCGGGGGGTGCAAATGAGCAGTTCTTC.

CDR3 in DNA: TGTGCCAGCAGGGACCCAGACATTGGAGAGACCCAGTACTTC. This encodes CASRDPDIGETQYF. This chain connects TRBV28 to TRBJ2-5; no definite D call. Trimming shortened V by 6 bases and J by 4 bases, and 15 bases separated the two germline ends. Germline values: CDR1 MDHEN, CDR2 SYDVKM. This CDR3 has 14 amino acids.

J is TRBJ1-1 and V is TRBV5-1, with a tentative D call TRBD1 (5 bases). Trimming took 2 bases from V and 5 from J, leaving 10 bases between them. Germline lookup yields CDR1 SGHRS and CDR2 YFSETQ. This CDR3 is built from 13 residues. CDR3 loop: CASSFFGGTEAFF. In DNA, the CDR3 is TGCGCCAGCAGCTTTTTTGGGGGTACTGAAGCTTTCTTT.

This clonotype turned up a few times. The chain employs TRBV7-2 and TRBJ2-7; D gene ambiguous. The CDR3 is 15 amino acids. Deletions cut 1 base from V and 2 bases from J, with 12 bases between. The germline V gene encodes CDR1 SGHTA and CDR2 FQGNSA. CDR3 coding DNA: TGTGCCAGCAGCTTAGTCTTAGCCACGACCTACGAGCAGTACTTC. As protein: CASSLVLATTYEQYF. Looking up the rest from reference TRBV7-2 and TRBJ2-7 gives the full variable domain: GAGVSQSPSNKVTEKGKDVELRCDPISGHTALYWYRQSLGQGLEFLIYFQGNSAPDKSGLPSDRFSAERTGGSVSTLTIQRTQQEDSAVYLCASSLVLATTYEQYFGPGTRLTVT.

This rearrangement joins TRBV5-6 to TRBJ2-7; weak D call: TRBD1 (6 bases). Germline-derived CDR1 and CDR2 are SGHDT and YYEEEE. V lost 2 bases and J 7 bases, leaving 13 bases between the germline ends. CDR3 length equals 13 residues. CDR3 in DNA: TGTGCCAGCAGCTTTCAGGGGCAGGAGGAGCAGTACTTC. It codes for CASSFQGQEEQYF. The variable domain in full, with the rest retrieved from reference TRBV5-6 and TRBJ2-7, is DAGVTQSPTHLIKTRGQQVTLRCSPKSGHDTVSWYQQALGQGPQFIFQYYEEEERQRGNFPDRFSGHQFPNYSSELNVNALLLGDSALYLCASSFQGQEEQYFGPGTRLTVT.

This clonotype was observed a few times. The genes are TRBV10-3 and TRBJ1-4; D unclear. Trimming stripped 6 bases from V and 0 bases from J, with 8 bases between. The CDR3 totals 14 residues. Germline lookup yields CDR1 ENHRY and CDR2 SYGVKD. CDR3 loop: CAIRDPATNEKLFF. CDR3 sequence (DNA): TGTGCCATCAGGGACCCTGCAACTAATGAAAAACTGTTTTTT.

This clonotype was counted a few times. The rearrangement links TRBV29-1 to TRBJ1-2, with D possibly TRBD1 on 5 matching bases. Germline CDR1 and CDR2: SQVTM and ANQGSEA. The CDR3 runs to 14 residues. Trimming stripped 1 base from V and 5 bases from J, with 14 bases between. CDR3 amino acids: CSVEGFQGFYGYTF. CDR3 bases: TGCAGCGTTGAAGGTTTCCAGGGTTTTTATGGCTACACCTTC.

This clonotype was detected only a few times. This chain joins TRBV6-6 and TRBJ2-7; D might be TRBD1 (6 bases). The V gene's germline CDR1 is MNHNY and CDR2 SVGAGI (reference sequence). V gave up 2 bases and J gave up 3 bases, with 11 bases separating them. The CDR3 has 14 amino acids. The CDR3 DNA follows: TGTGCCAGCAGTTACGAGGCCAGGGGCTACGAGCAGTACTTC. Translated, it gives CASSYEARGYEQYF.

This clonotype was counted only a few times. The chain combines TRBV6-2 or TRBV6-3 with TRBJ2-7; D ambiguous. Per germline, CDR1 MNHEY and CDR2 SVGEGT. This CDR3 has 16 amino acids. Trimming removed 4 bases at V and 4 bases at J, with 20 bases between. The CDR3 here is CASSSLRQRLRYEQYF. The CDR3 DNA reads as TGTGCCAGCAGTTCCCTCCGCCAGAGACTCAGATACGAGCAGTACTTC.

V is TRBV20-1 and J is TRBJ1-2; D not certain. The germline V gene encodes CDR1 DFQATT and CDR2 SNEGSKA (reference sequence). The CDR3 consists of 12 residues. In DNA, the CDR3 is TGCAGCCCTACTCCGGCTAACTATGGCTACACCTTC. It translates to CSPTPANYGYTF.

The chain recombines TRBV12-3 or TRBV12-4 with TRBJ1-1, with D possibly TRBD1 on 5 matching bases. The CDR3 has 14 amino acids. The germline V and J ends were trimmed by 2 bases and 5 bases, with 12 bases remaining between them. The CDR3: CASSLQAGGTEAFF. The CDR3 DNA is TGTGCCAGCAGTTTACAGGCGGGGGGTACTGAAGCTTTCTTT.

This clonotype was observed a handful of times. The rearrangement joins TRBV14 to TRBJ2-7; no definite D call. V was shortened by 1 base and J by 2 bases, with 9 bases between the two germline ends. This CDR3 has 14 residues. In germline, CDR1 is SGHDN, CDR2 FVKESK. CDR3 bases: TGTGCCAGCAGCCAAGTCTTCAGAGCCTACGAGCAGTACTTC. This encodes CASSQVFRAYEQYF.

The chain uses TRBV20-1 and TRBJ2-1; 13 bases fit TRBD2. V dropped 4 bases and J dropped 5; count of bases not matched to a gene: 11. CDR3 length: 17 residues. Germline V gives CDR1 DFQATT, CDR2 SNEGSKA (reference sequence). The CDR3 coding sequence is TGCAGTGCTATTCGGACTAGCGGGGGCGCCTTTGACAATGAGCAGTTCTTC. It is translated as CSAIRTSGGAFDNEQFF.

This clonotype was seen more than once but under ten times. This chain connects TRBV20-1 to TRBJ2-6; D gene uncertain. The V gene's germline CDR1 is DFQATT and CDR2 SNEGSKA (reference sequence). Trimming pared 6 bases from V and 6 bases from J, leaving 12 bases between. CDR3 size: 13 residues. CDR3 amino acids: CSAPIESANVLTF. In DNA form, the CDR3 reads TGCAGTGCACCGATCGAGTCGGCCAACGTCCTGACTTTC.

This clonotype was recorded many times. The V and J genes are TRBV10-3 and TRBJ2-1; 9 bases align to TRBD1. This CDR3 contains 15 residues. Germline CDR1 is ENHRY and CDR2 is SYGVKD. The V segment lost 6 bases and the J segment 6 bases; nucleotides outside the gene matches: 9. The CDR3 protein is CAISPGTGYFNEQFF. CDR3 DNA sequence: TGTGCCATCAGCCCCGGGACAGGGTATTTCAATGAGCAGTTCTTC.

This rearrangement joins TRBV29-1 to TRBJ2-5; D may be TRBD1 or TRBD2 (6 bases each). Deletions cut 3 bases from V and 4 bases from J, with 12 bases between. The CDR3 is made up of 13 amino acids. Germline V gene sequence: CDR1 SQVTM, CDR2 ANQGSEA. DNA of the CDR3: TGCAGCGTTGAGGCACAGGGAGGAGAGACCCAGTACTTC. Its translation is CSVEAQGGETQYF.

The chain carries TRBV15 and TRBJ2-5; D is ambiguous. The DNA end lines up better with TRBJ2-7; the J call may be wrong. CDR3 length: 14 amino acids. Germline V lookup: CDR1 LNHNV, CDR2 YYDKDF (reference sequence). Written as DNA, the CDR3 is TGTGCCACCAGCAGAGATTTGGGAAACTACGAGCAGTACTTC. Amino acids: CATSRDLGNYEQYF.

A note on this clonotype: It may be a read error: a sequence one base away is much more abundant. The J gene is TRBJ2-4, the V gene TRBV20-1, with 11 nucleotides matching TRBD2. This CDR3 contains 14 residues. The germline CDR1 and CDR2 sequences are DFQATT and SNEGSKA (reference sequence). V trimming: 5 bases; J trimming: 13 bases; junction bases outside the gene matches: 13. CDR3 amino acids: CSAPRLAGSYGQYF. The CDR3 DNA reads as TGCAGTGCTCCCAGACTAGCGGGGTCTTACGGGCAGTACTTC.

The V and J genes are TRBV4-2 and TRBJ2-3, with TRBD2 matching 8 bases. This CDR3 is built from 16 residues. Germline values: CDR1 LGHNA, CDR2 YNFKEQ. Trimming removed 3 bases from V and 2 bases from J; junction bases left unmatched: 7. The CDR3 DNA reads as TGTGCCAGCAGCCAGGAGTTAGCGGGGTTCACAGATACGCAGTATTTT. This encodes CASSQELAGFTDTQYF.

The chain joins TRBV7-2 to TRBJ2-3, with unresolved D. Germline V gene sequence: CDR1 SGHTA, CDR2 FQGNSA. The CDR3 length is 14 residues. V lost 7 bases and J 2 bases, leaving 13 bases between the germline ends. The CDR3 DNA reads as TGTGCCAGCACAACAACCATCCCCACAGATACGCAGTATTTT. Its protein is CASTTTIPTDTQYF.

The chain uses TRBV6-6 and TRBJ2-3, with 8 positions matching TRBD2. Per the germline V gene, CDR1 is MNHNY and CDR2 is SVGAGI (reference sequence). This CDR3 spans 16 amino acids. Trimming at V came to 6 bases and at J to 4 bases, leaving 12 bases not matched to a gene. The CDR3 DNA reads TGTGCCAGCAGCCGGGGACTAGTTTTTGGTCCAGATACGCAGTATTTT. Protein sequence: CASSRGLVFGPDTQYF.

The V call is TRBV21-1, the J call TRBJ2-3; the table's D call, TRBD2, has no DNA check behind it. TRBV21-1 is tagged as a pseudogene. The CDR3 spans 16 residues. The CDR3 region is CASNKGRELETDTQYF. The CDR3 nucleotides read TGTGCCAGCAACAAAGGGCGTGAACTAGAAACAGATACGCAGTATTTT.

The chain joins TRBV14 to TRBJ2-7; 7 bases map to TRBD1. There are 14 residues in the CDR3. Germline CDR1 SGHDN, CDR2 FVKESK. Losses at the gene ends were 0 bases for V and 3 bases for J; bases not matched to a gene: 2. The CDR3 spells CASSQEGDSYEQYF. The CDR3 DNA reads as TGTGCCAGCAGCCAAGAGGGGGACAGCTACGAGCAGTACTTC.

The rearrangement links TRBV7-2 to TRBJ2-5; D is tentatively TRBD1 or TRBD2 (5 bases each). The CDR3 runs to 15 residues. V was pared by 6 bases and J by 7 bases, with 21 bases between. Germline CDR1 SGHTA, CDR2 FQGNSA. CDR3 loop: CASSSPVLLGGTQYF. CDR3 DNA: TGTGCCAGCAGTTCCCCAGTGCTACTTGGGGGGACCCAGTACTTC. Full variable domain (missing parts from reference TRBV7-2 and TRBJ2-5): GAGVSQSPSNKVTEKGKDVELRCDPISGHTALYWYRQSLGQGLEFLIYFQGNSAPDKSGLPSDRFSAERTGGSVSTLTIQRTQQEDSAVYLCASSSPVLLGGTQYFGPGTRLLVL.

In its sample, this clonotype was seen a few times. The chain links TRBV6-2 or TRBV6-3 to TRBJ2-2; D is unclear. The ends were cut back, 3 bases at V and 1 base at J, with 3 bases in the middle. Germline V CDR1 and CDR2: MNHEY, SVGEGT. There are 13 residues in the CDR3. The CDR3 nucleotides are TGTGCCAGCAGTTATCAGAACACCGGGGAGCTGTTTTTT. This sequence encodes CASSYQNTGELFF.